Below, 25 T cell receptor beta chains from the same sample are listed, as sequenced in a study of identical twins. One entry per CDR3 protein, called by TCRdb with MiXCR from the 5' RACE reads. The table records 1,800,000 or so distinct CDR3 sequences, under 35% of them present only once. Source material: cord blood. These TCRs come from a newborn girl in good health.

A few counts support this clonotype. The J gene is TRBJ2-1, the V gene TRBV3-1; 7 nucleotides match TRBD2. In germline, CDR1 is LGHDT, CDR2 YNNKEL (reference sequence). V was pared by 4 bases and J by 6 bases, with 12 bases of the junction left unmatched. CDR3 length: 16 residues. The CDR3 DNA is TGTGCCAGCAGCCCCCTACTAGCGCATCCTGCCAATGAGCAGTTCTTC. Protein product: CASSPLLAHPANEQFF.

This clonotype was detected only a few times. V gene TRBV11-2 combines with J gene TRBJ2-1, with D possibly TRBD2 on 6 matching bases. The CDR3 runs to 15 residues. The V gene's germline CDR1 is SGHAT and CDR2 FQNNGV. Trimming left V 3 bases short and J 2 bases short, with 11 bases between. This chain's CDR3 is CASSFLGGTYNEQFF. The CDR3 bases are TGTGCCAGCAGCTTCCTCGGCGGGACCTACAATGAGCAGTTCTTC. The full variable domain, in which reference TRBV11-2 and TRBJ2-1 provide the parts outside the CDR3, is EAGVAQSPRYKIIEKRQSVAFWCNPISGHATLYWYQQILGQGPKLLIQFQNNGVVDDSQLPKDRFSAERLKGVDSTLKIQPAKLEDSAVYLCASSFLGGTYNEQFFGPGTRLTVL.

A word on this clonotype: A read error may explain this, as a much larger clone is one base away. The CDR3 here is CASSHSQGTEAFF. The CDR3 nucleotides read TGTGCCAGCAGTCACTCACAGGGCACTGAAGCTTTCTTT. This chain joins TRBV6-5 and TRBJ1-1, with D perhaps matching TRBD1 (6 bases). Germline V CDR1 and CDR2: MNHEY, SVGAGI. This CDR3 contains 13 residues.

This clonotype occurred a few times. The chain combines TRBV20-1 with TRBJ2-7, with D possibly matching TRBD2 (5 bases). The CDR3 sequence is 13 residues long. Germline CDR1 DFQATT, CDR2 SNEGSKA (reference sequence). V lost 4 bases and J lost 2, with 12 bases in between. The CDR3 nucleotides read TGCAGTGCTAATAGGCGGGCCACCTACGAGCAGTACTTC. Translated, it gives CSANRRATYEQYF.

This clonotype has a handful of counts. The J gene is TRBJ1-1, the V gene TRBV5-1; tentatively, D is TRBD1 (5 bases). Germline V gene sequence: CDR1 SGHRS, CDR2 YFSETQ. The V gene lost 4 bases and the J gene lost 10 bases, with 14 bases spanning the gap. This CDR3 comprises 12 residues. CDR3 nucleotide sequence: TGCGCCAGCAGCCCGGGACCCTTAGGAGCTTTCTTT. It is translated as CASSPGPLGAFF.

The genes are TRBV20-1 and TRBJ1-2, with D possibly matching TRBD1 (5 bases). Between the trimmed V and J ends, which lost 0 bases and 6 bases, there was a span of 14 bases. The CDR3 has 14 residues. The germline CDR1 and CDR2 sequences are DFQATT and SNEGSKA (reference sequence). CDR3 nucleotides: TGCAGTGCTAGAGACGGGACCCTTGGGCATGGCTACACCTTC. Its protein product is CSARDGTLGHGYTF.

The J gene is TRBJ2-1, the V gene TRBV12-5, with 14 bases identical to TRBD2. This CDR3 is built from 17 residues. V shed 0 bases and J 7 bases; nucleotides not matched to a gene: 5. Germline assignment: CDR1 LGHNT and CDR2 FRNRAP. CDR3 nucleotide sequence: TGTGCTAGTGGTTTGGTAGGGACTAGCGGGAGAGGGAATGAGCAGTTCTTC. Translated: CASGLVGTSGRGNEQFF.

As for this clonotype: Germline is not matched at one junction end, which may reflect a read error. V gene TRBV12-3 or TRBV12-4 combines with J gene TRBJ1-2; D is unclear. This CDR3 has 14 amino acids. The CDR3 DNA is TGTACCAGCAGTTTTACGGCAGTAAACTATGGCTACACCTTC. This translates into CTSSFTAVNYGYTF.

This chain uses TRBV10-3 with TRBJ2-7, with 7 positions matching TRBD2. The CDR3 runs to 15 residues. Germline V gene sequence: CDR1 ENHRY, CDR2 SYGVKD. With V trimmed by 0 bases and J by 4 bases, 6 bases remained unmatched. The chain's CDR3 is CAISESGGGMYEQYF. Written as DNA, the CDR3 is TGTGCCATCAGTGAGTCGGGGGGAGGGATGTACGAGCAGTACTTC.

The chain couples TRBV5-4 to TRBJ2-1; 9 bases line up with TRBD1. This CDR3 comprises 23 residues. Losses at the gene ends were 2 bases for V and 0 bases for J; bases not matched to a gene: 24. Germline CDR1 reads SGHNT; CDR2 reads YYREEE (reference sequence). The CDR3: CASSFPGQGYHFNLADSYNEQFF. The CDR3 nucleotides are TGTGCCAGCAGCTTTCCGGGACAGGGATACCATTTTAACTTAGCCGACTCCTACAATGAGCAGTTCTTC.

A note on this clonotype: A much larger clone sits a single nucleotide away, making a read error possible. CDR3 DNA sequence: TGCGCCAGCAGCTTGTCGACTAGCGCCTACAATGAGCAGTCCTTC. This encodes CASSLSTSAYNEQSF. V and J are TRBV5-1 and TRBJ2-1, with 8 nucleotides matching TRBD2. CDR3 length: 15 amino acids. CDR1 and CDR2 from the germline V gene are SGHRS and YFSETQ. The whole variable domain, remainder taken from reference TRBV5-1 and TRBJ2-1, is KAGVTQTPRYLIKTRGQQVTLSCSPISGHRSVSWYQQTPGQGLQFLFEYFSETQRNKGNFPGRFSGRQFSNSRSEMNVSTLELGDSALYLCASSLSTSAYNEQSFGPGTRLTVL.

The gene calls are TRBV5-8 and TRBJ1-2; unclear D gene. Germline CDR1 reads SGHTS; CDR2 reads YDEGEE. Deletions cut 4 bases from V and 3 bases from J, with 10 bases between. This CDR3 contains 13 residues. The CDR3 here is CASSPGWDYGYTF. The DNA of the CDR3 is TGTGCCAGCAGCCCCGGATGGGACTATGGCTACACCTTC.

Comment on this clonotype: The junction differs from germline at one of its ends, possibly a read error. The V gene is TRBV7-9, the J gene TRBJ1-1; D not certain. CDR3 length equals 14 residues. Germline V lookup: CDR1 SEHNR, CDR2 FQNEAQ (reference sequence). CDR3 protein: CASSPLGGRTKAFF. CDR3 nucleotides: TGTGCCAGCAGCCCTTTGGGAGGACGCACTAAAGCTTTCTTT. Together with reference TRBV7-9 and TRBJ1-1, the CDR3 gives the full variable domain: DTGVSQNPRHKITKRGQNVTFRCDPISEHNRLYWYRQTLGQGPEFLTYFQNEAQLEKSRLLSDRFSAERPKGSFSTLEIQRTEQGDSAMYLCASSPLGGRTKAFFGQGTRLTVV.

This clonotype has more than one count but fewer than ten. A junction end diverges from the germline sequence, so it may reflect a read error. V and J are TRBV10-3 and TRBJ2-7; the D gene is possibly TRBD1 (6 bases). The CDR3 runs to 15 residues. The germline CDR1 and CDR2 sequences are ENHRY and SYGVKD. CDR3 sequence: CTISDSRTASYEQYF. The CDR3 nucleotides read TGTACCATCAGTGACTCGAGGACAGCCTCCTACGAGCAGTACTTC.

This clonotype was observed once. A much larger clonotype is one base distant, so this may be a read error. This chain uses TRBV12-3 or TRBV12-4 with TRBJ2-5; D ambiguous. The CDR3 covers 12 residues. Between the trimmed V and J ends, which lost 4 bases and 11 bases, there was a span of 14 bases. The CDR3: CASSSFGNGQYF. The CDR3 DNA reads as TGTGCCAGCAGTTCCTTTGGAAACGGGCAGTACTTC.

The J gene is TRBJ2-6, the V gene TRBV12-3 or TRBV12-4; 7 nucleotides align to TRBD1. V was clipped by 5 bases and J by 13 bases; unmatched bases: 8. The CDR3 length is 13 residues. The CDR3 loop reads CASSTCTGEVLTF. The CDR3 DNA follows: TGTGCCAGCAGTACCTGCACAGGGGAGGTCCTGACTTTC.

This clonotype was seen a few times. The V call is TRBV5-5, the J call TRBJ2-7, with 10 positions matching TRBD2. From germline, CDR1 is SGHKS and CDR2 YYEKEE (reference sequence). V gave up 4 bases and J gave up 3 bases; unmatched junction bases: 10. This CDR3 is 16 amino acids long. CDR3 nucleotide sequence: TGTGCCAGCAGCGGACTCGGACTAGCGGCCCTCTACGAGCAGTACTTC. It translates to CASSGLGLAALYEQYF.

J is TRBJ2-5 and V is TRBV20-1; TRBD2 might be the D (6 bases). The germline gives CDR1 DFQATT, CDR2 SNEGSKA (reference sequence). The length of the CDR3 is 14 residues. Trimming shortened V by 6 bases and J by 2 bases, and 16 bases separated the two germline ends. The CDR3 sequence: CSAPNPGLQETQYF. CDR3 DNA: TGCAGTGCGCCGAATCCGGGACTGCAAGAGACCCAGTACTTC.

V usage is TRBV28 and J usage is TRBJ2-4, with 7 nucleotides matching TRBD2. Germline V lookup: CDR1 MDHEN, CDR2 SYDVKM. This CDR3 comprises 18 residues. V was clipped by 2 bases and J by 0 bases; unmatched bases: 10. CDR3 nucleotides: TGTGCCAGCAGTTTACGGGGGGTAAGGGAACCAGCCAAAAACATTCAGTACTTC. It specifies CASSLRGVREPAKNIQYF.

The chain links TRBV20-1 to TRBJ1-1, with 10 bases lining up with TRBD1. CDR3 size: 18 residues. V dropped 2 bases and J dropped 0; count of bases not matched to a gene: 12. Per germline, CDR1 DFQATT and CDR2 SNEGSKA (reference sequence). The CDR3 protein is CSARPPRDRGRMNTEAFF. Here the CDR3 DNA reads TGCAGTGCTAGACCCCCTCGGGACAGGGGTCGCATGAACACTGAAGCTTTCTTT.

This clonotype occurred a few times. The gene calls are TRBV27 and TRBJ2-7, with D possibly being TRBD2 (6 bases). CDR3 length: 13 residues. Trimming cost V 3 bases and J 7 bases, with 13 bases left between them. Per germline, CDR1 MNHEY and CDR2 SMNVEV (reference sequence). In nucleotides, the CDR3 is TGTGCCAGCAGTTTGGGACTTTCAGTAGAGCAGTACTTC. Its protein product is CASSLGLSVEQYF.

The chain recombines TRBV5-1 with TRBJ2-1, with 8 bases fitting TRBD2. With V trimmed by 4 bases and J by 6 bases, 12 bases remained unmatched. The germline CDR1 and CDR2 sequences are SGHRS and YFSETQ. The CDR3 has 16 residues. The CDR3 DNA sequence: TGCGCCAGCAGCCTCCTCTTTGCGGGGGGTCGCAATGAGCAGTTCTTC. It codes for CASSLLFAGGRNEQFF.

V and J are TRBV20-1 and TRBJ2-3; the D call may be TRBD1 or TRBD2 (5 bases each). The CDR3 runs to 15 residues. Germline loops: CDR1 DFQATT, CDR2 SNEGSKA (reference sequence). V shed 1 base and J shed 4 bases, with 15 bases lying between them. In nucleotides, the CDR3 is TGCAGTGCTAGAGCTAGGCTCTTGGGGGCAGATACGCAGTATTTT. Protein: CSARARLLGADTQYF.

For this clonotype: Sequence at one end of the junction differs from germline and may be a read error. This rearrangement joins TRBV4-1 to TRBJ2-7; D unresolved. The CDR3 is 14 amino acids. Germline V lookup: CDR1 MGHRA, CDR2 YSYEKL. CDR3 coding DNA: TGCACCAGCAGCCCCGACACCGGCTCCTACGAGCAGTACTTC. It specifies CTSSPDTGSYEQYF.

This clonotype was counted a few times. CDR3 DNA: TGCAGTGGTAGGACTAGCGGTAACTACGAGCAGTACTTC. This gives the protein CSGRTSGNYEQYF. J is TRBJ2-7 and V is TRBV20-1; 10 bases line up with TRBD2. The CDR3 runs 13 residues. The V gene's germline CDR1 is DFQATT and CDR2 SNEGSKA (reference sequence). With V trimmed by 7 bases and J by 3 bases, 6 bases remained unmatched.